This entry lists 25 T cell receptor beta chains sequenced from one sample in a study of spatial heterogeneity in lung cancer. Time point here: sample taken at primary tumor resection. TCRdb itself ran the 5' RACE reads through MiXCR, one entry per CDR3 protein. The data contain about 61,000 distinct CDR3 sequences, approximately 6.3% of them singletons. The starting material was PBMCs, obtained at surgery. All receptors derive from a female donor with early-stage non-small cell lung cancer.

The sample holds many counts of this clonotype. J is TRBJ1-1 and V is TRBV12-5; D gene uncertain. The CDR3 sequence is 15 residues long. CDR1 is LGHNT, CDR2 FRNRAP, per germline. Trimming removed 6 bases from V and 3 bases from J, with 17 bases in between. The CDR3 spells CASGPSLSGYTEAFF. DNA of the CDR3: TGTGCTAGTGGCCCGAGTTTAAGCGGGTACACTGAAGCTTTCTTT.

The V call is TRBV5-1, the J call TRBJ2-7; either TRBD1 or TRBD2 may supply D (5 bases each). This CDR3 has 16 amino acids. Germline-derived CDR1 and CDR2 are SGHRS and YFSETQ. The V gene lost 4 bases and the J gene lost 4 bases, with 21 bases spanning the gap. The CDR3 reads CASSPNRDRAPYEQYF. CDR3 DNA: TGCGCCAGCAGCCCAAACCGGGACCGGGCCCCTTACGAGCAGTACTTC.

This clonotype has only a few counts. The rearrangement joins TRBV7-9 to TRBJ1-2; D is ambiguous. The CDR3 has 12 residues. Germline V gives CDR1 SEHNR, CDR2 FQNEAQ (reference sequence). Deletions cut 5 bases from V and 9 bases from J, with 13 bases between. The CDR3 DNA reads TGTGCCAGCAGCCCCCGTGGCAGACGCTACACCTTC. It codes for CASSPRGRRYTF.

The CDR3 here is CSALRDEETQYF. CDR3 DNA: TGCAGTGCTTTACGCGACGAAGAGACCCAGTACTTC. The chain links TRBV20-1 to TRBJ2-5; D gene uncertain. Trimming removed 5 bases at V and 3 bases at J, with 10 bases between. The CDR3 extends over 12 amino acids. Germline CDR1 reads DFQATT; CDR2 reads SNEGSKA (reference sequence).

This chain links TRBV4-2 with TRBJ2-5; 10 nucleotides align to TRBD2. The CDR3 loop spans 16 amino acids. Per germline, CDR1 LGHNA and CDR2 YNFKEQ. J lost 7 bases, V lost 4 bases, and 12 bases had no gene match. The CDR3 spells CASSLRLAGDQGTQYF. The CDR3 bases are TGTGCCAGCAGCCTACGTCTAGCGGGGGACCAGGGGACCCAGTACTTC.

This clonotype was picked up many times. One junction end does not reproduce the germline sequence, and a read error may be involved. V gene TRBV6-2 or TRBV6-3 combines with J gene TRBJ1-1; tentatively, D is TRBD1 (6 bases). Germline V gene lookup returns CDR1 MNHEY and CDR2 SVGEGT. The CDR3 is made up of 14 amino acids. CDR3 sequence (DNA): TGTGCCGCGAACGGGGGGCCCCTGAACACCGAAGCTTTCTTT. It specifies CAANGGPLNTEAFF.

There are many counts of this clonotype. The chain combines TRBV5-6 with TRBJ1-1; D remains unclear. From germline, CDR1 is SGHDT and CDR2 YYEEEE. V was clipped by 4 bases and J by 0 bases, with 22 bases between them. The CDR3 is made up of 18 amino acids. DNA for the CDR3: TGTGCCAGCAGCCCCTACCCGGAGACCCTTGACATGAACACTGAAGCTTTCTTT. It codes for CASSPYPETLDMNTEAFF.

There are many counts of this clonotype. The chain joins TRBV20-1 to TRBJ2-1, with D unresolved. Germline V gene sequence: CDR1 DFQATT, CDR2 SNEGSKA (reference sequence). The CDR3 totals 12 residues. The V gene lost 0 bases and the J gene lost 8 bases, with 8 bases spanning the gap. CDR3 amino acids: CSARDPVHEQFF. CDR3 in DNA: TGCAGTGCTAGAGATCCAGTTCATGAGCAGTTCTTC.

This clonotype was detected many times. In nucleotides, the CDR3 is TGTGCCAGCAGCTTAGACGGGAGCGGGAGTTACAATGAGCAGTTCTTC. Protein product: CASSLDGSGSYNEQFF. The V gene is TRBV7-3, the J gene TRBJ2-1, with 8 bases that match TRBD2. Germline-derived CDR1 and CDR2 are SGHTA and FQGTGA. This CDR3 comprises 16 residues. Germline trimming cut 2 bases from V and 4 bases from J; bases unmatched to any gene: 7.

This clonotype was seen at least ten times. The V and J genes are TRBV6-5 and TRBJ1-2, with D possibly being TRBD1 (5 bases). CDR1 is MNHEY and CDR2 is SVGAGI in the germline V gene. Trimming took off 0 bases at V and 0 bases at J, with 14 bases between the two ends. CDR3 length equals 17 residues. In nucleotides, the CDR3 is TGTGCCAGCAGTTACTCGATCGGGGGGTCCTCTAACTATGGCTACACCTTC. As protein: CASSYSIGGSSNYGYTF.

The chain links TRBV7-2 to TRBJ1-5, with a weak D call TRBD1 (5 bases). Trimming removed 5 bases at V and 1 base at J, with 12 bases between. Germline-derived CDR1 and CDR2 are SGHTA and FQGNSA. The CDR3 is 15 residues long. CDR3 loop: CASSPVGGSNQPQHF. As DNA, the CDR3 is TGTGCCAGCAGCCCGGTGGGGGGAAGCAATCAGCCCCAGCATTTT.

This clonotype has ten or more counts. V is TRBV5-1 and J is TRBJ2-7, with unresolved D. CDR3 size: 15 residues. Trimming removed 0 bases at V and 3 bases at J, with 13 bases between. Germline V gene lookup returns CDR1 SGHRS and CDR2 YFSETQ. This chain's CDR3 is CASSLGFGSYYEQYF. CDR3 sequence (DNA): TGCGCCAGCAGCTTGGGATTTGGCTCGTACTACGAGCAGTACTTC.

This clonotype was picked up a small number of times. The V gene is TRBV6-5, the J gene TRBJ1-4; the D is unclear. Germline V lookup: CDR1 MNHEY, CDR2 SVGAGI. V was trimmed by 3 bases and J by 5 bases, leaving 10 bases between them. CDR3 length equals 14 residues. Here the CDR3 reads CASSYTGRNEKLFF. CDR3 in DNA: TGTGCCAGCAGTTATACCGGGAGAAATGAAAAACTGTTTTTT.

This clonotype has ten or more counts. The chain has TRBV12-3 or TRBV12-4 and TRBJ1-5; D unclear. This CDR3 comprises 16 residues. Trimming cost V 5 bases and J 1 base, with 15 bases left between them. The CDR3 coding sequence is TGTGCCAGCAGTCCCTCCAGGAGTCGGAGCAATCAGCCCCAGCATTTT. Protein sequence: CASSPSRSRSNQPQHF.

This clonotype was detected only once. A much larger clonotype is one base distant, so this may be a read error. The V call is TRBV7-2, the J call TRBJ2-3; perhaps TRBD1 as D (5 bases). CDR3 length: 16 residues. The germline V gene encodes CDR1 SGHTA and CDR2 FQGNSA. The V and J ends lost 1 base and 1 base respectively, with 12 bases between them. The CDR3 DNA reads TGTGCCAGCAGCTTAGAAGGGGTCAGACGCACAGATACGCAGTATTTT. This sequence encodes CASSLEGVRRTDTQYF. Full variable domain (remainder filled in from reference TRBV7-2 and TRBJ2-3): GAGVSQSPSNKVTEKGKDVELRCDPISGHTALYWYRQSLGQGLEFLIYFQGNSAPDKSGLPSDRFSAERTGGSVSTLTIQRTQQEDSAVYLCASSLEGVRRTDTQYFGPGTRLTVL.

V and J are TRBV10-2 and TRBJ1-1; 7 nucleotides agree with TRBD1. V lost 6 bases to trimming and J lost 5 bases; unmatched junction nucleotides: 6. CDR1 is WSHSY, CDR2 SAAADI, per germline. The CDR3 length is 13 residues. The CDR3 region is CASRTGRETEAFF. CDR3 nucleotides: TGCGCCAGCAGGACAGGGAGAGAGACTGAAGCTTTCTTT.

The J gene is TRBJ2-1, the V gene TRBV7-8; no clear D. Germline V lookup: CDR1 SGHVS, CDR2 FQNEAQ. V gave up 1 base and J gave up 9 bases, with 4 bases separating them. The CDR3 is made up of 11 amino acids. This chain's CDR3 is CASSLDAEQFF. The CDR3 DNA reads TGTGCCAGCAGCTTAGATGCTGAGCAGTTCTTC.

This clonotype was counted a few times. The J gene is TRBJ2-1, the V gene TRBV12-3 or TRBV12-4, with TRBD2 as a possible D gene (6 bases). The V end lost 2 bases, the J end lost 0 bases, and 11 bases lay between the germline ends. CDR3 length: 16 residues. The CDR3: CASSLRRGSSYNEQFF. CDR3 DNA sequence: TGTGCCAGCAGTTTAAGGAGGGGAAGCTCCTACAATGAGCAGTTCTTC.

This clonotype was seen at least ten times. The chain joins TRBV28 to TRBJ1-1, with D possibly being TRBD1 (6 bases). CDR1 and CDR2 (germline): MDHEN, SYDVKM. The CDR3 is 13 amino acids. Trimming pared 7 bases from V and 8 bases from J, leaving 17 bases between. The CDR3 region is CASIVRGFEEAFF. As DNA, the CDR3 is TGTGCCAGCATAGTCAGGGGTTTCGAAGAAGCTTTCTTT.

The table lists this clonotype with many counts. The genes are TRBV5-1 and TRBJ2-7; perhaps D is TRBD1 or TRBD2 (7 bases each). Germline V gene sequence: CDR1 SGHRS, CDR2 YFSETQ. The CDR3 length is 14 residues. Trimming stripped 4 bases from V and 2 bases from J, with 13 bases between. In nucleotides, the CDR3 is TGCGCCAGCAGCCCCCAGGGGGGGGCCTACGAGCAGTACTTC. Its protein is CASSPQGGAYEQYF.

In this sample, this clonotype turned up a few times. The rearrangement joins TRBV28 to TRBJ2-7; D is undetermined. Deletions cut 1 base from V and 6 bases from J, with 13 bases between. Germline assignment: CDR1 MDHEN and CDR2 SYDVKM. There are 14 residues in the CDR3. The CDR3 DNA is TGTGCCAGCAGTTTATTCCAGACCCAGCGCGAGCAGTACTTC. It is translated as CASSLFQTQREQYF.

Many counts were recorded for this clonotype. The gene calls are TRBV7-6 and TRBJ1-3; D is unresolved. Trimming left V 1 base short and J 0 bases short, with 10 bases between. Per germline, CDR1 SGHVS and CDR2 FNYEAQ. The CDR3 is 16 amino acids. In nucleotides, the CDR3 is TGTGCCAGCAGCTTAGGGGAGGGCCGCTCTGGAAACACCATATATTTT. Residues: CASSLGEGRSGNTIYF.

This clonotype was detected a few times. The gene calls are TRBV9 and TRBJ1-6; TRBD1 matches 7 bases. This CDR3 comprises 14 residues. Germline V gives CDR1 SGDLS, CDR2 YYNGEE. J lost 8 bases, V lost 4 bases, and 6 bases had no gene match. The CDR3 DNA sequence: TGTGCCAGCAGCCAGACAGGGCTGGATTCACCCCTCCACTTT. This codes for CASSQTGLDSPLHF.

There are many counts of this clonotype. V is TRBV9 and J is TRBJ1-5; 8 positions agree with TRBD1. J lost 5 bases, V lost 3 bases, and 10 bases had no gene match. CDR1 is SGDLS, CDR2 YYNGEE, per germline. This CDR3 is built from 16 residues. The CDR3 bases are TGTGCCAGCAGCGCTACCGCCGGGACAGGAGATCAGCCCCAGCATTTT. Its protein is CASSATAGTGDQPQHF. Combining the CDR3 with reference TRBV9 and TRBJ1-5 gives the whole variable domain DSGVTQTPKHLITATGQRVTLRCSPRSGDLSVYWYQQSLDQGLQFLIQYYNGEERAKGNILERFSAQQFPDLHSELNLSSLELGDSALYFCASSATAGTGDQPQHFGDGTRLSIL.

Ten or more counts support this clonotype. The CDR3 region is CASSISYNEQFF. The CDR3, as DNA: TGTGCCAGCAGCATTTCCTACAATGAGCAGTTCTTC. The chain links TRBV7-9 to TRBJ2-1; unclear D gene. Germline CDR1 is SEHNR and CDR2 is FQNEAQ (reference sequence). V lost 5 bases, J lost 1 base, and 3 bases lay in between. This CDR3 has 12 residues. Supplemented by reference TRBV7-9 and TRBJ2-1, the full variable domain reads DTGVSQNPRHKITKRGQNVTFRCDPISEHNRLYWYRQTLGQGPEFLTYFQNEAQLEKSRLLSDRFSAERPKGSFSTLEIQRTEQGDSAMYLCASSISYNEQFFGPGTRLTVL.